The source of this TCR beta chain is a study of vaccination and CD4 T cells after COVID-19. Overall study results and limits: Among reactive clones from convalescent patients, a median around 90% appeared only post-vaccination.

V lost 0 bases and J lost 4; bases outside the gene matches: 6. The CDR3 consists of 15 residues. Germline V gene data show CDR1 as LNHNV and CDR2 as YYDKDF (reference sequence). Time point given: late sampling 161 to 241 days after vaccination in a few convalescent patients. This clonotype was observed a single time. Its antigen remains unidentified. TCRdb re-called the PCR reads with MiXCR, one entry per CDR3 protein. This sample carries about 28,000 distinct CDR3 sequences, roughly 51% of them seen once, and the ten largest clones take around 5.5%. This TCR was sampled from a human donor who had recovered from COVID-19. The chain carries TRBV15 and TRBJ2-7; 7 bases match TRBD1. The sequences come from CD4+ T cells from blood, collected about 7 months after SARS-CoV-2 vaccination. The CDR3 DNA reads TGTGCCACCAGCAGAGACCCGACAGGGAATTACGAGCAGTACTTC. Encoded protein: CATSRDPTGNYEQYF.